Listed here are 30 T cell receptor beta chains from one sample, sequenced in a study of technical replicates of blood from a few donors. Sequenced by immunoSEQ multiplex PCR; TCRdb stores in-frame clones only, minus some. The repertoire holds some 70,000 clones, around nine tenths seen once, with 0.38% in the top ten. Sequenced material: T cells isolated from PBMCs. The receptors were sampled from a human donor in good health.

The chain has TRBV2 and TRBJ1-1; D is possibly TRBD1 (6 bases). The CDR3 covers 13 residues. Germline CDR1 is SNHLY and CDR2 is FYNNEI. The germline V and J ends were trimmed by 10 bases and 2 bases, with 14 bases remaining between them. CDR3 protein: CATGAGINTEAFF. CDR3 sequence (DNA): TGTGCCACAGGGGCCGGGATCAACACTGAAGCTTTCTTT.

The chain joins TRBV27 to TRBJ2-1; D gene ambiguous. Germline lookup yields CDR1 MNHEY and CDR2 SMNVEV (reference sequence). This CDR3 comprises 15 residues. V lost 5 bases and J lost 0, with 11 bases in between. The CDR3 DNA reads as TGTGCCAGCAGTCCTATAGCTGTCTCCTACAATGAGCAGTTCTTC. Amino acid sequence: CASSPIAVSYNEQFF.

The chain is built from TRBV14 and TRBJ2-7; 9 bases match TRBD1. After removal of 0 bases from V and 4 bases from J, the junction contained 7 bases not matched to a gene. The CDR3 runs 16 residues. The germline gives CDR1 SGHDN, CDR2 FVKESK. CDR3 sequence: CASSQEPGQGIYEQYF. In DNA, the CDR3 is TGTGCCAGCAGCCAAGAACCGGGACAGGGAATTTACGAGCAGTACTTC.

CDR3 region: CASSRYNEQFF. CDR3 DNA sequence: TGTGCCAGCAGCCGCTACAATGAGCAGTTCTTC. This chain links TRBV27 with TRBJ2-1, with D hard to call. Germline CDR1 is MNHEY and CDR2 is SMNVEV (reference sequence). The CDR3 is 11 amino acids. The V end lost 6 bases, the J end lost 3 bases, and 3 bases lay between the germline ends.

The chain employs TRBV19 and TRBJ1-5, with D perhaps TRBD1 (5 bases). Germline CDR1 and CDR2: LNHDA and SQIVND (reference sequence). CDR3 size: 15 residues. The germline V and J ends were trimmed by 9 bases and 0 bases, with 15 bases remaining between them. In DNA form, the CDR3 reads TGTGCCAGCAAGACCGGGACTAATAGCAATCAGCCCCAGCATTTT. As protein: CASKTGTNSNQPQHF.

This sequence joins TRBV19 and TRBJ1-2, with D unclear. V was clipped by 6 bases and J by 6 bases, with 8 bases between them. CDR1 and CDR2 (germline): LNHDA, SQIVND (reference sequence). The CDR3 contains 11 residues. The CDR3 coding sequence is TGTGCCAGTAGGGTAGGAGATGGCTACACCTTC. Its translation: CASRVGDGYTF. Full variable domain (outside the CDR3, taken from reference TRBV19 and TRBJ1-2): DGGITQSPKYLFRKEGQNVTLSCEQNLNHDAMYWYRQDPGQGLRLIYYSQIVNDFQKGDIAEGYSVSREKKESFPLTVTSAQKNPTAFYLCASRVGDGYTFGSGTRLTVV.

V and J are TRBV2 and TRBJ2-1, with 10 bases matching TRBD2. The V gene end was trimmed by 3 bases and the J gene end by 1 base; junction bases not matched to a gene: 6. The CDR3 covers 17 residues. Germline V gene data show CDR1 as SNHLY and CDR2 as FYNNEI. The CDR3: CASSERSGRVSYNEQFF. The CDR3 DNA sequence: TGTGCCAGCAGTGAGAGGAGCGGGAGGGTATCCTACAATGAGCAGTTCTTC. The full variable domain, in which reference TRBV2 and TRBJ2-1 provide the parts outside the CDR3, is EPEVTQTPSHQVTQMGQEVILRCVPISNHLYFYWYRQILGQKVEFLVSFYNNEISEKSEIFDDQFSVERPDGSNFTLKIRSTKLEDSAMYFCASSERSGRVSYNEQFFGPGTRLTVL.

This clone was detected a few times. In DNA, the CDR3 is TGCGCCAGCAGCACCACAGGGTATGGCTACACCTTC. This gives the protein CASSTTGYGYTF. The chain is built from TRBV5-1 and TRBJ1-2, with D perhaps TRBD1 (6 bases). This CDR3 region has 12 residues. Trimming removed 4 bases from V and 5 bases from J, with 9 bases in between. Germline lookup yields CDR1 SGHRS and CDR2 YFSETQ.

The chain is built from TRBV30 and TRBJ2-1, with unresolved D. V lost 3 bases to trimming and J lost 6 bases, with 9 bases between them. The CDR3 has 12 amino acids. Germline V gene sequence: CDR1 GTSNPN, CDR2 SVGIG (reference sequence). CDR3 loop: CAWSESGNEQFF. The CDR3 region has the DNA TGTGCCTGGAGCGAATCGGGCAATGAGCAGTTCTTC.

The chain links TRBV11-1 to TRBJ2-3; TRBD1 aligns across 9 bases. This CDR3 is 15 amino acids long. V shed 4 bases and J 1 base; nucleotides not matched to a gene: 3. Per germline, CDR1 SGHAT and CDR2 FQDESV (reference sequence). The CDR3 here is CASSSQGAGTDTQYF. CDR3 sequence (DNA): TGTGCCAGCAGCTCACAGGGGGCGGGCACAGATACGCAGTATTTT.

The CDR3 region has the DNA TGTGCCAGCAGTTTGCGAACATCGATAGCGGCTACAGATACGCAGTATTTT. Translating gives CASSLRTSIAATDTQYF. The genes are TRBV5-8 and TRBJ2-3; the D gene is possibly TRBD2 (6 bases). V gave up 5 bases and J gave up 3 bases, with 22 bases separating them. This CDR3 has 17 amino acids. The germline V gene encodes CDR1 SGHTS and CDR2 YDEGEE. The entire variable domain, with the rest obtained from reference TRBV5-8 and TRBJ2-3, is as follows: EAGVTQSPTHLIKTRGQQATLRCSPISGHTSVYWYQQALGLGLQFLLWYDEGEERNRGNFPPRFSGRQFPNYSSELNVNALELEDSALYLCASSLRTSIAATDTQYFGPGTRLTVL.

The V gene is TRBV7-2, the J gene TRBJ2-7, with a tentative D call TRBD2 (5 bases). Germline V gene sequence: CDR1 SGHTA, CDR2 FQGNSA. The CDR3 totals 16 residues. V was cut by 5 bases and J by 2 bases, with 19 bases left in between. The CDR3 loop reads CASSGTRGWFPYEQYF. The CDR3 DNA follows: TGTGCCAGCAGCGGAACAAGAGGGTGGTTCCCCTACGAGCAGTACTTC.

The V and J genes are TRBV30 and TRBJ2-7; a weak D match, TRBD1 (5 bases). Trimming removed 0 bases at V and 5 bases at J, with 8 bases between. CDR1 and CDR2 from the germline V gene are GTSNPN and SVGIG (reference sequence). This CDR3 is 12 amino acids long. DNA for the CDR3: TGTGCCTGGAGTGTCGGCAGGGACGAGCAGTACTTC. This translates into CAWSVGRDEQYF.

As concerns this clone: Distinct nucleotide sequences in the sample also encode this CDR3. The chain combines TRBV5-1 with TRBJ1-1; the D gene is possibly TRBD1 (6 bases). From germline, CDR1 is SGHRS and CDR2 YFSETQ. V lost 0 bases and J lost 0, with 6 bases in between. The CDR3 is made up of 14 amino acids. The CDR3 sequence is CASSLGQVNTEAFF. The CDR3 DNA reads TGCGCCAGCAGCTTGGGACAGGTGAACACTGAAGCTTTCTTT.

This chain joins TRBV27 and TRBJ2-1; 9 nucleotides align to TRBD1. Per germline, CDR1 MNHEY and CDR2 SMNVEV (reference sequence). The CDR3 has 13 residues. V dropped 8 bases and J dropped 6; count of bases not matched to a gene: 5. The chain's CDR3 is CASGTGTFNEQFF. The CDR3 nucleotides are TGTGCCAGCGGGACAGGGACGTTCAATGAGCAGTTCTTC.

The chain links TRBV4-1 to TRBJ1-2; TRBD1 aligns across 11 bases. The J segment lost 8 bases and the V segment lost 0 bases, leaving 8 bases of the junction unmatched. Germline loops: CDR1 MGHRA, CDR2 YSYEKL. This CDR3 has 16 residues. In nucleotides, the CDR3 is TGCGCCAGCAGCCAAGAGGGGCGGACAGGGGGCTTAGGCTACACCTTC. Residues: CASSQEGRTGGLGYTF.

The rearrangement uses TRBV5-6 and TRBJ2-7, with no clear D. The V gene's germline CDR1 is SGHDT and CDR2 YYEEEE. This CDR3 has 14 amino acids. V was cut by 2 bases and J by 3 bases, with 12 bases left in between. This CDR3 is CASSLSVLIYEQYF. The CDR3 coding sequence is TGTGCCAGCAGCTTATCGGTTCTTATCTACGAGCAGTACTTC.

The gene calls are TRBV10-3 and TRBJ2-3; TRBD1 matches 8 bases. Per the germline V gene, CDR1 is ENHRY and CDR2 is SYGVKD. This CDR3 is built from 15 residues. V shed 4 bases and J 2 bases; nucleotides not matched to a gene: 5. CDR3 protein: CAISGGDRITDTQYF. Here the CDR3 DNA reads TGTGCCATCAGTGGGGGGGACAGGATCACAGATACGCAGTATTTT.

The chain recombines TRBV18 with TRBJ2-7; D remains ambiguous. The CDR3 length is 14 residues. CDR1 and CDR2 (germline): KGHSH, LQKENI. Trimming pared 1 base from V and 6 bases from J, leaving 13 bases between. The CDR3 nucleotides read TGTGCCAGCTCACCACGGCAGGAAGGCGCCGAGCAGTACTTC. Translating gives CASSPRQEGAEQYF.

The chain links TRBV11-1 to TRBJ2-1; TRBD2 matches at 8 bases. This CDR3 contains 16 residues. Trimming removed 5 bases from V and 6 bases from J; junction bases left unmatched: 12. Looked up from germline, CDR1 is SGHAT and CDR2 is FQDESV (reference sequence). In DNA, the CDR3 is TGTGCCAGCAGCCCTATACTAGCGGTTCTACCCAATGAGCAGTTCTTC. This encodes CASSPILAVLPNEQFF.

The chain is built from TRBV4-1 and TRBJ2-7; D is perhaps TRBD2 (7 bases). This CDR3 is 14 amino acids long. Looked up from germline, CDR1 is MGHRA and CDR2 is YSYEKL. With 4 bases removed from V and 3 bases from J, the gap between germline ends came to 13 bases. This CDR3 reads CASSRGAGVYEQYF. The CDR3, as DNA: TGCGCCAGCAGCCGGGGGGCGGGAGTCTACGAGCAGTACTTC.

This rearrangement joins TRBV27 to TRBJ1-1; TRBD1 matches 9 bases. Germline CDR1 and CDR2: MNHEY and SMNVEV (reference sequence). The CDR3 contains 12 residues. J was trimmed by 11 bases and V by 5 bases; bases with no gene match: 6. The CDR3 nucleotides read TGTGCCAGCAGTCCCCTAGGACAGGGGGCTTTCTTT. Its protein is CASSPLGQGAFF.

V is TRBV2 and J is TRBJ2-1, with 10 bases matching TRBD2. The CDR3 is 15 amino acids. V lost 6 bases, J lost 4 bases, and 6 bases stayed unmatched. Germline CDR1 reads SNHLY; CDR2 reads FYNNEI. Here the CDR3 DNA reads TGTGCCAGCAGGCCCCCACTAGCGGGATACAATGAGCAGTTCTTC. Amino acid sequence: CASRPPLAGYNEQFF.

This rearrangement joins TRBV7-4 to TRBJ1-4; TRBD1 agrees at 7 bases. Germline lookup yields CDR1 SGHVT and CDR2 SQSDAQ. V shed 3 bases, J shed 8 bases, and the junction held 6 bases outside the gene matches. CDR3 length: 14 residues. The CDR3 loop is CASSLQGGWEKLFF. CDR3 nucleotides: TGTGCCAGCAGCTTGCAGGGGGGATGGGAAAAACTGTTTTTT.

Here the CDR3 reads CAIRDSLNTNYGYTF. The CDR3 bases are TGTGCCATCCGGGACAGCCTAAATACTAACTATGGCTACACCTTC. The J gene is TRBJ1-2, the V gene TRBV7-2; 7 positions match TRBD1. The CDR3 totals 15 residues. J gave up 0 bases and V 10 bases, and 11 bases lay outside the gene matches. In germline, CDR1 is SGHTA, CDR2 FQGNSA.

The rearrangement links TRBV19 to TRBJ2-1; D possibly corresponds to TRBD1 (6 bases). The germline V gene has CDR1 LNHDA and CDR2 SQIVND (reference sequence). This CDR3 has 13 residues. The germline V and J ends were trimmed by 7 bases and 11 bases, with 18 bases remaining between them. CDR3 sequence: CASNSLDSTKQFF. The CDR3 DNA follows: TGTGCCAGTAATTCACTGGACAGCACTAAGCAGTTCTTC.

The chain recombines TRBV30 with TRBJ1-5; no firm D call. Looked up from germline, CDR1 is GTSNPN and CDR2 is SVGIG (reference sequence). V gave up 8 bases and J gave up 3 bases, with 14 bases separating them. The CDR3 has 13 amino acids. The CDR3 DNA is TGTGCCCTGCGGGAGGGTAACAATCAGCCCCAGCATTTT. Translated: CALREGNNQPQHF.

The gene calls are TRBV19 and TRBJ2-1, with D possibly TRBD1 on 6 matching bases. This CDR3 region has 12 residues. Germline CDR1 is LNHDA and CDR2 is SQIVND (reference sequence). The V end lost 5 bases, the J end lost 7 bases, and 9 bases lay between the germline ends. CDR3 coding DNA: TGTGCCAGTAGTCAACAGGGAAATGAGCAGTTCTTC. This sequence encodes CASSQQGNEQFF.

The CDR3 nucleotides are TGCGCCAGCAGCCAAGGGAGGACTACAGATACGCAGTATTTT. Amino acids: CASSQGRTTDTQYF. J is TRBJ2-3 and V is TRBV4-1; a weak D match, TRBD2 (5 bases). V lost 1 base and J lost 3, with 8 bases in between. From germline, CDR1 is MGHRA and CDR2 YSYEKL. This CDR3 spans 14 amino acids.

V is TRBV29-1 and J is TRBJ2-2; D not resolved. The V gene's germline CDR1 is SQVTM and CDR2 ANQGSEA. This CDR3 comprises 12 residues. Deletions cut 0 bases from V and 6 bases from J, with 5 bases between. CDR3 sequence reads: CSVEDRAGELFF. The CDR3 DNA follows: TGCAGCGTTGAAGATCGAGCCGGGGAGCTGTTTTTT.